This TCR beta chain was captured by sequencing in a study of vaccination effects on CD4 cells after COVID-19. The overall study: ViraFEST assay sequencing came after antigen-specific CD4+ T cells were expanded with viral peptide pools. Study-wide points: The study enrolled few convalescent patients and sampled no early post-infection timepoints.

Investigators separated out CD4+ T cells once less than 11 days of culture had passed. With respect to this clone: Antigen specificity is unknown.

Method: immunoSEQ multiplex PCR; TCRdb's copy keeps in-frame clones and lacks some. The sample has fewer than 35,000 clones, about 71% seen once. From germline, CDR1 is SEHNR and CDR2 FQNEAQ (reference sequence). CDR3 length equals 13 residues. Deletions cut 4 bases from V and 5 bases from J, with 11 bases between. The source is a human donor who received a COVID-19 vaccine. The chain employs TRBV7-9 and TRBJ2-5; D could derive from TRBD1 or TRBD2 (7 bases each). The sequencing used CD4+ T cells from PBMCs cultured without peptide, collected before COVID-19 vaccination. The CDR3 nucleotides are TGTGCCAGCAGCTCCAGGGGGGGCGAGACCCAGTACTTC. Translating gives CASSSRGGETQYF.